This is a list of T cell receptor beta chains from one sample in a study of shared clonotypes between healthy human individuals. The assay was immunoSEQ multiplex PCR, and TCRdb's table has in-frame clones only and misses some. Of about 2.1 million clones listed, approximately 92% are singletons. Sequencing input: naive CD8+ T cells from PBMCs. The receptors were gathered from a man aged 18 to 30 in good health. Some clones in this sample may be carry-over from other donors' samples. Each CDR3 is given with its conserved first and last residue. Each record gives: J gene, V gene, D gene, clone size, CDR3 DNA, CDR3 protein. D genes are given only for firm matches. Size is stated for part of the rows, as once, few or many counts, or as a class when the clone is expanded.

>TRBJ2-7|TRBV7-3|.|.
TGTGCCAGCAGGTTGAGCTCCTACGAGCAGTACTTC
CASRLSSYEQYF
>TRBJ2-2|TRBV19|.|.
TGTGCCAGTAACCTGGCGGACACCGGGGAGCTGTTTTTT
CASNLADTGELFF
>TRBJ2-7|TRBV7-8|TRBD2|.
TGTGCCAGCAGCTTTCAACGGGGACTAGACAACTCCTACGAGCAGTACTTC
CASSFQRGLDNSYEQYF
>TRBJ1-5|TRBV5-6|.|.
TGTGCCAGCAGCTTGGGAGGGGGGGAATCGCCCCAGCATTTT
CASSLGGGESPQHF
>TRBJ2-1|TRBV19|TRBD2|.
TGTGCCAGTAGTGATCTAGCGGGAGAAACGGAGGAGCAGTTCTTC
CASSDLAGETEEQFF
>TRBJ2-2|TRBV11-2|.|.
TGTGCCAGCAGCTTAGTTGGGAACACCGGGGAGCTGTTTTTT
CASSLVGNTGELFF
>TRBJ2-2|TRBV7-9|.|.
TGTGCCAGCAGCTTAGGCGGGGCGAACACCGGGGAGCTGTTTTTT
CASSLGGANTGELFF
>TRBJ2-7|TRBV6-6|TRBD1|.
TGTGCCAGCAGTTACTCGAAGGGACAGGGCGACGAGCAGTACTTC
CASSYSKGQGDEQYF
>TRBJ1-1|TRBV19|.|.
TGTGCCAGTAGTATAGACGGGGGGGAAGCTTTCTTT
CASSIDGGEAFF
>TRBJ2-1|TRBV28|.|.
TGTGCCAGCAGATCACCGGAGGGGGGGAGCTCCTACAATGAGCAGTTCTTC
CASRSPEGGSSYNEQFF
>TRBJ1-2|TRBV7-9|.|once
TGTGCCAGCAGCCCCACAAGGCTAGGGGAGTGGAACTATGGCTACACCTTC
CASSPTRLGEWNYGYTF
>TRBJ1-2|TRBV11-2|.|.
TGTGCCAGCAGCTTAGGTATTGGGGGCCTAGGAGATGGCTACACCTTC
CASSLGIGGLGDGYTF
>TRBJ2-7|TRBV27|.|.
TGTGCCAGCAGTTTATCGTTTGGGACACCCAACTACGAGCAGTACTTC
CASSLSFGTPNYEQYF
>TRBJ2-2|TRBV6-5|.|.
TGTGCCAGCAGTTACTCCAGGAATCGGGTCACCGGGGAGCTGTTTTTT
CASSYSRNRVTGELFF